This record looks at one TCR beta chain sequence and its context. CDR3 length: 18 amino acids. Germline CDR1 reads SNHLY; CDR2 reads FYNNEI. With V trimmed by 5 bases and J by 0 bases, 9 bases remained unmatched. This sample is drawn from a study of blood T cell repertoires in COVID-19. Study information: There were acute and convalescent COVID-19 samples, and they came from the United States, Italy and Spain.

Generated by immunoSEQ multiplex PCR, the TCRdb table keeps only in-frame clones and is missing some. Of nearly 400,000 clones listed, around 92% are singletons. Those who participated ranged in age from roughly 18 to 90 years and resided in 20 to 30 US areas. Sequences were obtained from PBMCs or T cells enriched from blood (not recorded which). The V gene is TRBV2, the J gene TRBJ1-6; 8 nucleotides match TRBD1. This TCR came from a woman under 40 who had recovered from COVID-19. CDR3 DNA sequence: TGTGCCAGCAGTCGGGACAGGTCCGGAATCTCCTATAATTCACCCCTCCACTTT. Protein sequence: CASSRDRSGISYNSPLHF.